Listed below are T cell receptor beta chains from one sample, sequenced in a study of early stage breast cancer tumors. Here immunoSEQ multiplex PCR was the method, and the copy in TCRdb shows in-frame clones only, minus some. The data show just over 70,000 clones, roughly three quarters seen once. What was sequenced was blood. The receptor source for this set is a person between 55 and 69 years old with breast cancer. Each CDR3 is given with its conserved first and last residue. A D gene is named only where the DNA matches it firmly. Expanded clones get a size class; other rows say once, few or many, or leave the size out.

CDR3nt: TGTGCCACCCGCGACAGGGGGACAGATACGCAGTATTTT; CDR3aa: CATRDRGTDTQYF; abundance: NA; len: 13; v_gene: TRBV28; j_gene: TRBJ2-3; d_gene: TRBD1
CDR3nt: TGTGCCATCAGGGGAGCTAATACGAACACCGGGGAGCTGTTTTTT; CDR3aa: CAIRGANTNTGELFF; abundance: NA; len: 15; v_gene: TRBV10-3; j_gene: TRBJ2-2; d_gene: NA
CDR3nt: TGTGCCAGTAGTAAGGACTCTTGGGGCTACACCTTC; CDR3aa: CASSKDSWGYTF; abundance: few; len: 12; v_gene: TRBV19; j_gene: TRBJ1-2; d_gene: NA
CDR3nt: TGTGCCAGCAGCTTTCGGACAGCCTACGAGCAGTACTTC; CDR3aa: CASSFRTAYEQYF; abundance: NA; len: 13; v_gene: TRBV5-5; j_gene: TRBJ2-7; d_gene: NA
CDR3nt: TGTGCCAGCAGCCAACCGGGCGTGAATCAGCCCCAGCATTTT; CDR3aa: CASSQPGVNQPQHF; abundance: NA; len: 14; v_gene: TRBV7-2; j_gene: TRBJ1-5; d_gene: NA
CDR3nt: TGTGCCAGCAGCCCTCGGTCGGGGTTCACTGAAGCTTTCTTT; CDR3aa: CASSPRSGFTEAFF; abundance: once; len: 14; v_gene: TRBV2; j_gene: TRBJ1-1; d_gene: NA
CDR3nt: TGTGCCACCTTGGGACTAGCGGGAGGGGGCTACGAGCAGTACTTC; CDR3aa: CATLGLAGGGYEQYF; abundance: NA; len: 15; v_gene: TRBV27; j_gene: TRBJ2-7; d_gene: TRBD2
CDR3nt: TGTGCCAGTAGCGTACTAGCGGGGGTCCAAGAGACCCAGTACTTC; CDR3aa: CASSVLAGVQETQYF; abundance: NA; len: 15; v_gene: TRBV19; j_gene: TRBJ2-5; d_gene: TRBD2
CDR3nt: TGCGCCAGCAGCTTGGAGCCCACGCCTGGGGGCGGCTACACCTTC; CDR3aa: CASSLEPTPGGGYTF; abundance: NA; len: 15; v_gene: TRBV5-1; j_gene: TRBJ1-2; d_gene: NA
CDR3nt: TGTGCCAGCAGCCTCGGGTTCGGGGCGGCAAGCGAAAAACTGTTTTTT; CDR3aa: CASSLGFGAASEKLFF; abundance: NA; len: 16; v_gene: TRBV5-4; j_gene: TRBJ1-4; d_gene: NA
CDR3nt: TGCGCCAGCAGCGAAAATACAGGCTCCGCTAACTATGGCTACACCTTC; CDR3aa: CASSENTGSANYGYTF; abundance: NA; len: 16; v_gene: TRBV5-1; j_gene: TRBJ1-2; d_gene: NA
CDR3nt: TGTGCCAGCAGCGGAGGGTGGGCGGGAGGGGAGCAGTTCTTC; CDR3aa: CASSGGWAGGEQFF; abundance: NA; len: 14; v_gene: TRBV11-1; j_gene: TRBJ2-1; d_gene: TRBD2
CDR3nt: TGTGCCAGCACCCGGGGGCTGGTCTACGAGCAGTACTTC; CDR3aa: CASTRGLVYEQYF; abundance: NA; len: 13; v_gene: TRBV25-1; j_gene: TRBJ2-7; d_gene: NA
CDR3nt: TGTGCCAGCAGTGAGGGACAGGGCGGGCAGCCCCAGCATTTT; CDR3aa: CASSEGQGGQPQHF; abundance: once; len: 14; v_gene: TRBV6-5; j_gene: TRBJ1-5; d_gene: TRBD1
CDR3nt: TGTGCCAGCAGTGAAGGGACACCTAATGGCTACACCTTC; CDR3aa: CASSEGTPNGYTF; abundance: NA; len: 13; v_gene: TRBV6-1; j_gene: TRBJ1-2; d_gene: NA
CDR3nt: TGTGCCAGCTGCGGAGGGGGATCAGGCTATGGCTACACCTTC; CDR3aa: CASCGGGSGYGYTF; abundance: NA; len: 14; v_gene: TRBV27; j_gene: TRBJ1-2; d_gene: NA
CDR3nt: TGCAGTGCTGAACGGGGCACTGAAGCTTTCTTT; CDR3aa: CSAERGTEAFF; abundance: NA; len: 11; v_gene: TRBV20-1; j_gene: TRBJ1-1; d_gene: NA
CDR3nt: TGTGCCAGTACCGGACCCCCTGGGGCCAACGTCCTGACTTTC; CDR3aa: CASTGPPGANVLTF; abundance: NA; len: 14; v_gene: TRBV19; j_gene: TRBJ2-6; d_gene: NA
CDR3nt: TGTGCCAGCAGCTTACCTAGGACAGGGGGCGCCCACATTCAGTACTTC; CDR3aa: CASSLPRTGGAHIQYF; abundance: NA; len: 16; v_gene: TRBV5-4; j_gene: TRBJ2-4; d_gene: TRBD1
CDR3nt: TGTGCCAGCAGTTTACTAGGACTGGAAGAGACCCAGTACTTC; CDR3aa: CASSLLGLEETQYF; abundance: NA; len: 14; v_gene: TRBV28; j_gene: TRBJ2-5; d_gene: NA
CDR3nt: TGTGCCAGCAGAGTGGACAGCAATCAGCCCCAGCATTTT; CDR3aa: CASRVDSNQPQHF; abundance: NA; len: 13; v_gene: TRBV6-6; j_gene: TRBJ1-5; d_gene: NA
CDR3nt: TGCGCCAGCAGTCAATCGGTCGTCCTTCACACAGATACGCAGTATTTT; CDR3aa: CASSQSVVLHTDTQYF; abundance: NA; len: 16; v_gene: TRBV23-1; j_gene: TRBJ2-3; d_gene: NA
CDR3nt: TGTGCCAGCAGTTATTGGGACTCTAACTACGAGCAGTACTTC; CDR3aa: CASSYWDSNYEQYF; abundance: NA; len: 14; v_gene: TRBV11-2; j_gene: TRBJ2-7; d_gene: NA
CDR3nt: TGTGCCAGCAGCTCACCGCGTGGCTACACCTTC; CDR3aa: CASSSPRGYTF; abundance: once; len: 11; v_gene: TRBV6-5; j_gene: TRBJ1-2; d_gene: NA
CDR3nt: TGTGCCAGCAGTTACTCCGCCGGGGAAGGCTACGAGCAGTACTTC; CDR3aa: CASSYSAGEGYEQYF; abundance: NA; len: 15; v_gene: TRBV6-5; j_gene: TRBJ2-7; d_gene: NA
CDR3nt: TGTGCCAGCAGTCCTTACAGGGGGCGGAACACTGAAGCTTTCTTT; CDR3aa: CASSPYRGRNTEAFF; abundance: NA; len: 15; v_gene: TRBV6-5; j_gene: TRBJ1-1; d_gene: TRBD1
CDR3nt: TGTGCCAGCAGCGTAGTGGGGAGCCATTCACCCCTCCACTTT; CDR3aa: CASSVVGSHSPLHF; abundance: NA; len: 14; v_gene: TRBV9; j_gene: TRBJ1-6; d_gene: NA
CDR3nt: TGTGCCAGCTCACCCTTTTCGGGACAGGGCTACGAGCAGTACTTC; CDR3aa: CASSPFSGQGYEQYF; abundance: NA; len: 15; v_gene: TRBV18; j_gene: TRBJ2-7; d_gene: TRBD1